This TCR beta chain was sequenced in a study of radiotherapy plus CTLA-4 blockade in lung cancer listed by TCRdb under 2018. Notes on the research overall: Among enrolled patients, roughly 20% had an objective response and 30% to 35% reached disease control.

In this study, focal radiation therapy paired with CTLA-4 blockade (ipilimumab) was tested in patients who had chemo-refractory metastatic non-small-cell lung cancer. The library came from the immunoSEQ multiplex PCR assay. TCRdb took this table from immuneACCESS and kept in-frame rearrangements with V and J called. Such tables lack part of the clones; where checked against another copy, unresolved V genes explain under half of the gap, and the rest is unexplained. In this sample the table shows 110,000 or so clones, about 83% of which occur a single time. Clones ranked in the top ten supply approximately 5.5% of the sample. Study-wide conclusions, independent of this receptor: The strongest predictors of response were reported to be early dynamic shifts in blood T cell clones along with a rise in serum interferon-beta following radiation. TCR clones derived from tumors expanded in peripheral blood after treatment with radiotherapy and ipilimumab.

A note on this clone: This receptor's antigen is unknown. No much larger clone is present one base from it, and per-base qualities are unavailable.

The germline V gene yields SGDLS for CDR1 and YYNGEE for CDR2. The CDR3 runs 16 amino acids, cysteine and phenylalanine included. Only CDR3 DNA is held: 48 bases, read in frame from base 1. Germline trimming: 4 bases from V, 2 bases from J; junction bases outside gene matches: 11. Sequences were derived from peripheral blood, sampled from a patient treated with radiotherapy plus ipilimumab. This chain is built from TRBV9 and TRBJ2-7; 8 bases in the middle match TRBD2. This clonotype was sampled from a human donor with non-small cell lung cancer who had a partial response to radiotherapy plus ipilimumab. The CDR3 protein: CASSPRGGGQPYEQYF. The sequenced DNA is TGTGCCAGCAGCCCCCGGGGGGGCGGACAGCCCTACGAGCAGTACTTC.